The 6 T cell receptor beta chains reported below all come from one sample, sequenced in a study of Ad26.COV2.S vaccination and SARS-CoV-2 variants (dated by TCRdb to the early 2020s). Library creation used the immunoSEQ multiplex PCR assay. TCRdb limited this immuneACCESS table to in-frame rearrangements with V and J called. A share of clones is missing; checked studies link under half to unresolved V genes, and the rest is unexplained. For this sample there are approximately 350,000 clones; around 86% appear just once. The top ten clonotypes cover roughly 3.6% of the sample. Explained via the paper, the treatment or condition label denotes: approximately 18 received Ad26.COV2.S at low or high dose, single or two shots; about 5 received placebo; per-sample allocation not given. Repertoires of vaccine and placebo recipients were sequenced from samples collected on day 63 after the first injection.

Sequences were derived from peripheral blood, sampled in a trial of Ad26.COV2.S vaccine versus placebo. These receptors originate from a person between 18 and 59 years old who received the Ad26.COV2.S COVID-19 vaccine or a placebo.

DNA for the CDR3: TGTGCCAGTAGTCCGAAGGGGGCGGGGTCCTTCCCTTACGAGCAGTACTTC. This encodes CASSPKGAGSFPYEQYF. The chain has TRBV19 and TRBJ2-7, with D tentatively TRBD1 (7 bases). CDR1 LNHDA and CDR2 SQIVND come from the germline V gene (reference sequence). V shed 5 bases and J shed 4 bases, with 24 bases lying between them. The CDR3 totals 17 residues.

The V call is TRBV6-6, the J call TRBJ1-5; no definite D call. Per the germline V gene, CDR1 is MNHNY and CDR2 is SVGAGI (reference sequence). The CDR3 runs to 12 residues. The germline V and J ends were trimmed by 10 bases and 4 bases, with 11 bases remaining between them. Here the CDR3 reads CAISDGNQPQHF. For the CDR3, the DNA is TGTGCCATCTCGGACGGGAATCAGCCCCAGCATTTT.

The chain combines TRBV6-5 with TRBJ2-3; D is unclear. Germline lookup yields CDR1 MNHEY and CDR2 SVGAGI. CDR3 size: 13 residues. Trimming stripped 5 bases from V and 7 bases from J, with 13 bases between. For the CDR3, the DNA is TGTGCCAGCAGTCCAACCCGGAAAAATACGCAGTATTTT. Its translation is CASSPTRKNTQYF.

V usage is TRBV6-2 or TRBV6-3 and J usage is TRBJ2-3; TRBD2 aligns across 10 bases. Germline CDR1 reads MNHEY; CDR2 reads SVGEGT. Trimming took 0 bases from V and 2 from J; bases not matched to a gene: 5. The CDR3 is 17 amino acids. DNA of the CDR3: TGTGCCAGCAGTTACTCAGGACTAGCGGAGATCACAGATACGCAGTATTTT. As protein: CASSYSGLAEITDTQYF.

This chain links TRBV12-3 or TRBV12-4 with TRBJ2-2, with 8 bases fitting TRBD1. With 6 bases clipped from V and 7 bases from J, the junction kept 4 bases outside the gene matches. The CDR3 extends over 13 amino acids. CDR3 amino acids: CASRTGGYGELFF. The CDR3 DNA reads TGTGCCAGCAGAACAGGGGGATACGGGGAGCTGTTTTTT.

This chain connects TRBV4-2 to TRBJ1-4; D remains ambiguous. Germline lookup yields CDR1 LGHNA and CDR2 YNFKEQ. CDR3 length: 14 residues. V lost 4 bases to trimming and J lost 1 base, with 7 bases between them. The CDR3 here is CASSPDGTNEKLFF. The CDR3 DNA follows: TGTGCCAGCAGCCCGGACGGAACTAATGAAAAACTGTTTTTT.